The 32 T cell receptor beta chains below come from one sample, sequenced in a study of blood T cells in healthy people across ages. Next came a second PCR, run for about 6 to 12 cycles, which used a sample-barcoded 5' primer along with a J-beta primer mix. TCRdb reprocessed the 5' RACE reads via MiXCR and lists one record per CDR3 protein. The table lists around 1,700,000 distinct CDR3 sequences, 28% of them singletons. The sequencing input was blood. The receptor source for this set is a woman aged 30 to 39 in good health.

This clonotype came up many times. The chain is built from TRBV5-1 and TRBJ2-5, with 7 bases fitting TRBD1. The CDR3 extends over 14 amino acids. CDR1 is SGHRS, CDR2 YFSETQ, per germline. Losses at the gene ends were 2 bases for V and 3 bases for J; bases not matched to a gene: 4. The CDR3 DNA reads TGCGCCAGCAGCTTCGGGGACAGAGAAGAGACCCAGTACTTC. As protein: CASSFGDREETQYF.

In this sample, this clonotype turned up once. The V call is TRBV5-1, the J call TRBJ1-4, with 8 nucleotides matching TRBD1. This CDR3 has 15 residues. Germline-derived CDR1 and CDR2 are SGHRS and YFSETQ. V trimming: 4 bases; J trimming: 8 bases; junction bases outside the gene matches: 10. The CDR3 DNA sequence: TGCGCCAGCAGCGCGGGACAGGCTTGGGAGGAAAAACTGTTTTTT. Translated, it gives CASSAGQAWEEKLFF. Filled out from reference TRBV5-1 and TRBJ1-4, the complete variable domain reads KAGVTQTPRYLIKTRGQQVTLSCSPISGHRSVSWYQQTPGQGLQFLFEYFSETQRNKGNFPGRFSGRQFSNSRSEMNVSTLELGDSALYLCASSAGQAWEEKLFFGSGTQLSVL.

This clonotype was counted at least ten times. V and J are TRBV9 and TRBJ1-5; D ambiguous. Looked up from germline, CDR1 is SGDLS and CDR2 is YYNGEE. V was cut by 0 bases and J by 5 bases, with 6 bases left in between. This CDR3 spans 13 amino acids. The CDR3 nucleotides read TGTGCCAGCAGCGTAGCGTCGGATCAGCCCCAGCATTTT. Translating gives CASSVASDQPQHF.

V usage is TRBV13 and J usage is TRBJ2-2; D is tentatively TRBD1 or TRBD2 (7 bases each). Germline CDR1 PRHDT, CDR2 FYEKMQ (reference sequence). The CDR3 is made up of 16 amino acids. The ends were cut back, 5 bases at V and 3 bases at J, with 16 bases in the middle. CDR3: CASSLGRQGDTGELFF. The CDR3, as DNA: TGTGCCAGCAGCCTCGGGAGGCAGGGGGACACCGGGGAGCTGTTTTTT.

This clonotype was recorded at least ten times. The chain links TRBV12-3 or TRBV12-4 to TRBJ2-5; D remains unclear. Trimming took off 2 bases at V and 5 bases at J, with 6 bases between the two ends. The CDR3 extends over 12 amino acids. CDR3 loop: CASSLQVETQYF. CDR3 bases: TGTGCCAGCAGTTTACAGGTCGAGACCCAGTACTTC.

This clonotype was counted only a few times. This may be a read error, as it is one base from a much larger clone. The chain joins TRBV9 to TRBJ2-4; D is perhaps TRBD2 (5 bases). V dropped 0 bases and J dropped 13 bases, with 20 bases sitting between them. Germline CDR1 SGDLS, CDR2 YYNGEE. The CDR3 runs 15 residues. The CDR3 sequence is CASSVETTSRNEQYF. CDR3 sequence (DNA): TGTGCCAGCAGCGTAGAGACTACTTCCCGCAATGAGCAGTACTTC.

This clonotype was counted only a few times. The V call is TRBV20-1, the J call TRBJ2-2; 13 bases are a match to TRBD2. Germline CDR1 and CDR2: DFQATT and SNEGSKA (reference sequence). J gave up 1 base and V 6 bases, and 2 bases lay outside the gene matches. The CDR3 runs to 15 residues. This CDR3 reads CSARTSGRNTGELFF. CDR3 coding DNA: TGCAGTGCACGGACTAGCGGGAGGAACACCGGGGAGCTGTTTTTT.

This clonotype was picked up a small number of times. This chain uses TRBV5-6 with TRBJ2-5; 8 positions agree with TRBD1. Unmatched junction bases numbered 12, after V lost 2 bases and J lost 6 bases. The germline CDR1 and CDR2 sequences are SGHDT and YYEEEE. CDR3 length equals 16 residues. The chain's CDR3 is CASSFWTGRGGKTQYF. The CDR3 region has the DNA TGTGCCAGCAGCTTTTGGACAGGGCGAGGTGGGAAGACCCAGTACTTC. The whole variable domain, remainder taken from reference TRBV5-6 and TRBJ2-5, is DAGVTQSPTHLIKTRGQQVTLRCSPKSGHDTVSWYQQALGQGPQFIFQYYEEEERQRGNFPDRFSGHQFPNYSSELNVNALLLGDSALYLCASSFWTGRGGKTQYFGPGTRLLVL.

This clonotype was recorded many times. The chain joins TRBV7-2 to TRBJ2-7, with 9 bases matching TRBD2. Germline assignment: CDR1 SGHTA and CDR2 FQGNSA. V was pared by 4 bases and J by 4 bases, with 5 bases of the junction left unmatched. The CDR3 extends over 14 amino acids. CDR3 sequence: CASSWGLAGYEQYF. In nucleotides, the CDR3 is TGTGCCAGCAGCTGGGGGCTAGCGGGGTACGAGCAGTACTTC.

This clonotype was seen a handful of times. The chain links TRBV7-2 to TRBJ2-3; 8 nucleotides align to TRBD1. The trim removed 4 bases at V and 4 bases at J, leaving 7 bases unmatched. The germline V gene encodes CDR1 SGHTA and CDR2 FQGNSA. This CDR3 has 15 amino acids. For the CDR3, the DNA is TGTGCCAGCAGCTCGGACAGGGTATTGGCAGATACGCAGTATTTT. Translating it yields CASSSDRVLADTQYF.

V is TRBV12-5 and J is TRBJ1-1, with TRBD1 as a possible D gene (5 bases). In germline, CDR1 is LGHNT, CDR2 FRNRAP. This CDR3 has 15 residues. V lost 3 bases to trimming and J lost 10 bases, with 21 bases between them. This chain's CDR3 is CASGFRQGWLNGAFF. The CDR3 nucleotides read TGTGCTAGTGGTTTTCGTCAGGGATGGTTAAACGGAGCTTTCTTT.

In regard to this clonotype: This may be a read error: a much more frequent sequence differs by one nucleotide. CDR3 sequence reads: CASSSQRLEQDF. In DNA, the CDR3 is TGTGCCAGCAGCTCCCAGAGGCTCGAGCAGGACTTC. The chain recombines TRBV7-2 with TRBJ2-7, with D unclear. CDR1 is SGHTA, CDR2 FQGNSA, per germline. The CDR3 runs 12 residues.

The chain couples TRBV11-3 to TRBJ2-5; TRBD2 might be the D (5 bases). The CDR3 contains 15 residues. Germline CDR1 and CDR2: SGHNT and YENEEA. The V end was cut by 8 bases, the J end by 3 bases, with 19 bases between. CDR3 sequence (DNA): TGTGCCAGCTCCAATCGGGCTAGCCGAAAAGAGACCCAGTACTTC. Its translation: CASSNRASRKETQYF.

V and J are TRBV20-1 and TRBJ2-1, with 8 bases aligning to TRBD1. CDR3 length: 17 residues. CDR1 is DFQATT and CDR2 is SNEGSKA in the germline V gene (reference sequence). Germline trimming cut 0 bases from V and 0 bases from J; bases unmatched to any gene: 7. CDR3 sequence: CSARDLGTGGSYNEQFF. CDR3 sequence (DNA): TGCAGTGCTAGAGATCTTGGGACAGGCGGCTCCTACAATGAGCAGTTCTTC.

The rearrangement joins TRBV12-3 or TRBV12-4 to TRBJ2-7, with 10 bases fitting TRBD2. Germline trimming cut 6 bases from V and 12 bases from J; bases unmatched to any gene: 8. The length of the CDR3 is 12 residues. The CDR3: CASRPSGRAPYF. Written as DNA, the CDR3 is TGTGCCAGCAGACCTAGCGGGAGAGCGCCGTACTTC.

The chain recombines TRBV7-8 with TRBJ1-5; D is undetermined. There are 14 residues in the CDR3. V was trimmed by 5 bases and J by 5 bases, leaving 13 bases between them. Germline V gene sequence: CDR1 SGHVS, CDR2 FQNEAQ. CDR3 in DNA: TGTGCCAGCAGCCTCCGGGCCGATGATCAGCCCCAGCATTTT. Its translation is CASSLRADDQPQHF.

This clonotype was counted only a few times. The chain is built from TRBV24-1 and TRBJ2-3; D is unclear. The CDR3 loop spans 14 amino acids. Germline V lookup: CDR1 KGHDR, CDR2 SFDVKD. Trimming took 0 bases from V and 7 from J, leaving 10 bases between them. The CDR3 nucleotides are TGTGCCACCAGTGATTTGCCGGGCGGAAATACGCAGTATTTT. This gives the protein CATSDLPGGNTQYF.

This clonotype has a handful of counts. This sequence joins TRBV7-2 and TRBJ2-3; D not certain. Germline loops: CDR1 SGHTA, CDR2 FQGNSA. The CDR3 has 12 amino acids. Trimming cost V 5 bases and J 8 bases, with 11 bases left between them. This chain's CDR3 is CASSMLMSTQYF. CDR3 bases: TGTGCCAGCAGCATGCTCATGTCTACGCAGTATTTT.

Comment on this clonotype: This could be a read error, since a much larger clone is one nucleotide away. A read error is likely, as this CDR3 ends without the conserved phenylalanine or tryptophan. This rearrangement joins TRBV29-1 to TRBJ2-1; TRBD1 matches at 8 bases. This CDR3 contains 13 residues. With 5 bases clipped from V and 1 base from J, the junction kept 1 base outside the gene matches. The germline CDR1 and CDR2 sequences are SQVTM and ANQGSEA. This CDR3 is CSVRQGSYNEQFL. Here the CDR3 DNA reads TGCAGCGTTAGACAGGGGTCCTACAATGAGCAGTTCTTG.

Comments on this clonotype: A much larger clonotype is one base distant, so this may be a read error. CDR3 amino acids: CASGLPPAGTGNYEQYF. Here the CDR3 DNA reads TGTGCCAGCGGCTTACCACCGGCCGGGACTGGTAACTACGAGCAGTACTTC. V gene TRBV7-6 combines with J gene TRBJ2-7; D perhaps matches TRBD2 (6 bases). There are 17 residues in the CDR3. In germline, CDR1 is SGHVS, CDR2 FNYEAQ.

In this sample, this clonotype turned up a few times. This CDR3 is CASSYSSAFSYNEQFF. The CDR3 DNA is TGTGCCAGCAGTTACTCTAGCGCCTTTTCCTACAATGAGCAGTTCTTC. The chain carries TRBV6-5 and TRBJ2-1, with D perhaps TRBD2 (5 bases). Germline CDR1 MNHEY, CDR2 SVGAGI. The CDR3 extends over 16 amino acids. The V end lost 0 bases, the J end lost 1 base, and 10 bases lay between the germline ends.

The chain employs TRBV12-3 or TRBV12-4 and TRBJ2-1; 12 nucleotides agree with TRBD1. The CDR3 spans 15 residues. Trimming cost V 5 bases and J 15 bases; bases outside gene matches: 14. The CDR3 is CASSGRRDRGRETFF. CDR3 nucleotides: TGTGCCAGCAGTGGCCGCCGGGACAGGGGGCGGGAAACGTTCTTC.

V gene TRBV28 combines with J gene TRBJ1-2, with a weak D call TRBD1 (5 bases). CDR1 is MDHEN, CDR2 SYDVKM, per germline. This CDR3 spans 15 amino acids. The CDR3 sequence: CASEGGALRNYGYTF. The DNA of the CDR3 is TGTGCTAGCGAAGGCGGGGCTCTACGTAACTATGGCTACACCTTC.

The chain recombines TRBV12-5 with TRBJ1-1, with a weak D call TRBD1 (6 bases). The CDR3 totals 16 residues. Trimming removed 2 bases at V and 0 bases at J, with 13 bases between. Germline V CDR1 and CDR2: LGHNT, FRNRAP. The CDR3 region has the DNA TGTGCTAGTGGTTTGCAAAGGGGGGCAGTGAACACTGAAGCTTTCTTT. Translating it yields CASGLQRGAVNTEAFF.

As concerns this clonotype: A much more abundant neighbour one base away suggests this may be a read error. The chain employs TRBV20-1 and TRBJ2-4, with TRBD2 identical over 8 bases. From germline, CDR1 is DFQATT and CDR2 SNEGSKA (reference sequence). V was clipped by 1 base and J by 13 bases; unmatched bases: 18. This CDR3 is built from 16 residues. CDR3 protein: CSARVPQRGSGDEQYF. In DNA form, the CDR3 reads TGCAGTGCTAGAGTTCCCCAGAGGGGTAGCGGGGATGAGCAGTACTTC.

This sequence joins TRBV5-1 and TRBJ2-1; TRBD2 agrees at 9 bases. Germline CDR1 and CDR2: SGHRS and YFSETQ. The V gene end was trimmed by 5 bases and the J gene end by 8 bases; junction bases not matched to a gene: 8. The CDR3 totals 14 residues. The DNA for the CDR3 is TGCGCCAGCAGGAGTAGCGGGAGTGGGGATGAGCAGTTCTTC. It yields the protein CASRSSGSGDEQFF.

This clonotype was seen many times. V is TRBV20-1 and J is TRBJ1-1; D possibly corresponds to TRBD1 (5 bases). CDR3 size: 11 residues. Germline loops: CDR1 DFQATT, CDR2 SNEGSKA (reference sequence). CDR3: CSARGDTEAFF. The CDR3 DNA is TGCAGCGCCCGGGGGGACACTGAAGCTTTCTTT.

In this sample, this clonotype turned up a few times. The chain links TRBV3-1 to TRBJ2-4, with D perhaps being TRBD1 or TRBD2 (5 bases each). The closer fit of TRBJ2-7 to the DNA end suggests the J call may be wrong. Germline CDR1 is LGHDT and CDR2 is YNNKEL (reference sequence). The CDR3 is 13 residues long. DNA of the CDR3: TGTGCCAGCAGCCTGAGGGGTGGATGCGAGCAGTACTTC. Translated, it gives CASSLRGGCEQYF.

CDR3 loop: CASSLGVAAKNIQYF. DNA of the CDR3: TGTGCCAGCAGTTTAGGGGTAGCGGCCAAAAACATTCAGTACTTC. The rearrangement uses TRBV27 and TRBJ2-4, with a possible D match to TRBD2 (5 bases). Trimming took off 2 bases at V and 1 base at J, with 9 bases between the two ends. Germline loops: CDR1 MNHEY, CDR2 SMNVEV (reference sequence). The CDR3 has 15 amino acids.

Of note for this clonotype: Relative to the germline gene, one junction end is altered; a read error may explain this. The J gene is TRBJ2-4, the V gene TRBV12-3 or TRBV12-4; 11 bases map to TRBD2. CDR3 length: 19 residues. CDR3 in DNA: TGTGCCAGCAGTTTAGCGCAGACTAGCGGGGTTTTAGCCGAAAACATTCAGTACTTC. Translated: CASSLAQTSGVLAENIQYF.

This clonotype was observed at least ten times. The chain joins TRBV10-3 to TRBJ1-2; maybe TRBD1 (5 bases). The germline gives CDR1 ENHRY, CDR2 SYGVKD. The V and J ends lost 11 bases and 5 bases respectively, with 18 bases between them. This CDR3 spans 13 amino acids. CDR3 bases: TGTGCCCTCCGAGGAGGGGCTTCTTATGGCTACACCTTC. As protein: CALRGGASYGYTF.

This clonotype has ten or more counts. CDR3 in DNA: TGCGCCAGCAGTGCCGGGACAGCCCGTGATACGCAGTATTTT. This encodes CASSAGTARDTQYF. The rearrangement links TRBV10-1 to TRBJ2-3; TRBD1 agrees at 7 bases. Germline lookup yields CDR1 WNHNN and CDR2 SYGVQD (reference sequence). The junction had 7 bases not matched to a gene; V was cut back by 4 bases and J by 6 bases. This CDR3 has 14 amino acids.